These T cell receptor beta chains were read from a single sample in a study of CD8+ T cells in alopecia areata. Sequencing used immunoSEQ multiplex PCR; TCRdb keeps in-frame clones, though not all of them. This table holds over 150,000 clones, less than 70% found once. The sample here was CD4+ T cells sorted from blood, taken at week 24, from a patient treated with tofacitinib. The receptors were gathered from a human donor with alopecia areata. The CDR3 runs from the conserved cysteine through the conserved F or W. Fields, in order: V gene, J gene, D gene, clone size, CDR3 DNA, CDR3 protein. A D gene is named only where the DNA matches it firmly. Expanded clones are given a class, and other clones once, few, many or no size at all.

V: TRBV30; J: TRBJ2-3; D: TRBD1; size: NA; DNA: TGTGCCTGGAGGGACCCGACAGGGGCCAATACGCAGTATTTT; CDR3: CAWRDPTGANTQYF
V: TRBV30; J: TRBJ1-5; D: NA; size: NA; DNA: TGTGCCTGGAGTGGACAGGAGAATCAGCCCCAGCATTTT; CDR3: CAWSGQENQPQHF
V: TRBV6-1; J: TRBJ2-5; D: NA; size: NA; DNA: TGTGCCAGCAGTACGCGGGCCAAAGAGACCCAGTACTTC; CDR3: CASSTRAKETQYF
V: TRBV28; J: TRBJ2-4; D: TRBD2; size: NA; DNA: TGTGCCAGCAGTTCTAGCGGGGACTACAAAAACATTCAGTACTTC; CDR3: CASSSSGDYKNIQYF
V: TRBV5-1; J: TRBJ1-6; D: NA; size: NA; DNA: TGCGCCAGCAGCTTGGACAGACAGAATTCACCCCTCCACTTT; CDR3: CASSLDRQNSPLHF
V: TRBV25-1; J: TRBJ1-6; D: NA; size: NA; DNA: TGTGCCAGCAAGGGGGACCGACAACAACTGAATTCACCCCTCCACTTT; CDR3: CASKGDRQQLNSPLHF
V: TRBV29-1; J: TRBJ1-1; D: NA; size: NA; DNA: TGCAGCGTTGCCCTAGACGGTGGGGGGACTGAAGCTTTCTTT; CDR3: CSVALDGGGTEAFF
V: TRBV30; J: TRBJ2-4; D: NA; size: few; DNA: TGTGCCTGGAGCAAGGGTAATAGCATTCAGTACTTC; CDR3: CAWSKGNSIQYF
V: TRBV29-1; J: TRBJ1-1; D: NA; size: once; DNA: TGCAGCGGGGCGGGCAGGAACATTGAAGCTTTCTTT; CDR3: CSGAGRNIEAFF
V: TRBV9; J: TRBJ1-1; D: NA; size: NA; DNA: TGTGCCAGCACCCCTCCCATTGCGGACGGGGCTTTCTTT; CDR3: CASTPPIADGAFF
V: TRBV4-2; J: TRBJ1-5; D: NA; size: once; DNA: TGTGCCAGCGCCCCGTTCACGTCCAATAGCAATCAGCCCCAGCATTTT; CDR3: CASAPFTSNSNQPQHF
V: TRBV4-2; J: TRBJ2-3; D: NA; size: NA; DNA: TGTGCCAGCAGCCAGACTGAAAACACAGATACGCAGTATTTT; CDR3: CASSQTENTDTQYF
V: TRBV29-1; J: TRBJ1-1; D: NA; size: NA; DNA: TGCAGCGTACACACAGGGATGAACACTGAAGCTTTCTTT; CDR3: CSVHTGMNTEAFF
V: TRBV29-1; J: TRBJ1-1; D: NA; size: NA; DNA: TGCAGCGCTGAACAGGTATACACTGAAGCTTTCTTT; CDR3: CSAEQVYTEAFF
V: TRBV4-1; J: TRBJ1-2; D: NA; size: NA; DNA: TGCGCCAGCAGCCAACCCGAGCAGGGGAACTATGGCTACACCTTC; CDR3: CASSQPEQGNYGYTF
V: TRBV10-3; J: TRBJ1-6; D: NA; size: NA; DNA: TGTGCCATCAGTGAGTCGGCAGGAAATTCACCCCTCCACTTT; CDR3: CAISESAGNSPLHF
V: TRBV15; J: TRBJ2-1; D: TRBD2; size: NA; DNA: TGTGCCACCAGCAGGGATACTAGCGGGGGCGGGAATGAGCAGTTCTTC; CDR3: CATSRDTSGGGNEQFF
V: TRBV7-9; J: TRBJ2-3; D: NA; size: NA; DNA: TGTGCCAGCAGCTCCGGCGTGACTAGCACAGATACGCAGTATTTT; CDR3: CASSSGVTSTDTQYF
V: TRBV9; J: TRBJ2-5; D: NA; size: NA; DNA: TGTGCCAGCAGCGTTTGGGACACCCAGGAGACCCAGTACTTC; CDR3: CASSVWDTQETQYF
V: TRBV29-1; J: TRBJ1-1; D: NA; size: few; DNA: TGCAGCGTTGAAGGGGGAGATAACACTGAAGCTTTCTTT; CDR3: CSVEGGDNTEAFF
V: TRBV27; J: TRBJ2-7; D: TRBD1; size: NA; DNA: TGTGCCAGCAGTTTACTTGGACAGGGATACGAGCAGTACTTC; CDR3: CASSLLGQGYEQYF
V: TRBV18; J: TRBJ2-7; D: NA; size: few; DNA: TGTGCCAGCTCAGCCACCTACTACGAGCAGTACTTC; CDR3: CASSATYYEQYF
V: TRBV6-1; J: TRBJ1-1; D: NA; size: NA; DNA: TGTGCCAGCACACGGACCATGAACACTGAAGCTTTCTTT; CDR3: CASTRTMNTEAFF
V: TRBV19; J: TRBJ2-6; D: TRBD1; size: NA; DNA: TGTGCCAGTAGGATACAGGGGAATGGGGCCAACGTCCTGACTTTC; CDR3: CASRIQGNGANVLTF
V: TRBV14; J: TRBJ2-7; D: NA; size: NA; DNA: TGTGCCAGCAGCTCTCGACAGGAGCAGTACTTC; CDR3: CASSSRQEQYF
V: TRBV5-1; J: TRBJ1-1; D: NA; size: NA; DNA: TGCGCCAGCAGCTTGGAGCTCATGAACACTGAAGCTTTCTTT; CDR3: CASSLELMNTEAFF
V: TRBV7-3; J: TRBJ2-5; D: NA; size: few; DNA: TGTGCCAGCAGCTCAGTTCCAGGGGAGAGAGAGACCCAGTACTTC; CDR3: CASSSVPGERETQYF
V: TRBV18; J: TRBJ1-5; D: NA; size: NA; DNA: TGTGCCAGCTCACCAACAGGTAGTCGGACCCCTCAGCCCCAGCATTTT; CDR3: CASSPTGSRTPQPQHF
V: TRBV30; J: TRBJ2-3; D: NA; size: NA; DNA: TGTGCCTGGACGCGCGCCAGTTACGGCACAGATACGCAGTATTTT; CDR3: CAWTRASYGTDTQYF
V: TRBV29-1; J: TRBJ2-7; D: NA; size: once; DNA: TGCAGCGTTGAGAGTGTGGGCGGCTACGAGCAGTACTTC; CDR3: CSVESVGGYEQYF
V: TRBV30; J: TRBJ1-5; D: NA; size: few; DNA: TGTGCCTGGAGTTCTATCTCAAATCAGCCCCAGCATTTT; CDR3: CAWSSISNQPQHF
V: TRBV10-3; J: TRBJ1-2; D: TRBD1; size: NA; DNA: TGTGCCATCAGTGCGGGACAGGGGGTAGATGGCTACACCTTC; CDR3: CAISAGQGVDGYTF
V: TRBV7-9; J: TRBJ2-3; D: TRBD1; size: NA; DNA: TGTGCCAGCAGCTTATTAGGGGACAGGGGCACAGATACGCAGTATTTT; CDR3: CASSLLGDRGTDTQYF
V: TRBV29-1; J: TRBJ2-3; D: NA; size: NA; DNA: TGCAGCGCTCGGTTGGCGCGAAGCACAGATACGCAGTATTTT; CDR3: CSARLARSTDTQYF
V: TRBV29-1; J: TRBJ2-3; D: TRBD1; size: NA; DNA: TGCAGCGAATCCGGGACAGAAGGCACAGATACGCAGTATTTT; CDR3: CSESGTEGTDTQYF
V: TRBV5-4; J: TRBJ2-3; D: NA; size: few; DNA: TGTGCCAGCAGCTCGCCAGTAGCCGCAGATACGCAGTATTTT; CDR3: CASSSPVAADTQYF
V: TRBV30; J: TRBJ2-4; D: TRBD2; size: once; DNA: TGTGCCTGGAGTTTAACCGGACTAGCGGGGGCCAAAAACATTCAGTACTTC; CDR3: CAWSLTGLAGAKNIQYF
V: TRBV28; J: TRBJ1-2; D: NA; size: NA; DNA: TGTGCCAGCAGTTTAGGACCCGTATATGGCTACACCTTC; CDR3: CASSLGPVYGYTF
V: TRBV29-1; J: TRBJ2-7; D: NA; size: NA; DNA: TGCAGCGTTCTAACTAAACAAGGTCTGGACTTC; CDR3: CSVLTKQGLDF
V: TRBV7-8; J: TRBJ2-6; D: NA; size: NA; DNA: TGTGCCAGCGCTACCGGGGGTCACTCTGGGGCCAACGTCCTGACTTTC; CDR3: CASATGGHSGANVLTF
V: TRBV29-1; J: TRBJ2-3; D: TRBD2; size: few; DNA: TGCAGCGTTATAAAGACTAGCGGGGGATTCACAGATACGCAGTATTTT; CDR3: CSVIKTSGGFTDTQYF